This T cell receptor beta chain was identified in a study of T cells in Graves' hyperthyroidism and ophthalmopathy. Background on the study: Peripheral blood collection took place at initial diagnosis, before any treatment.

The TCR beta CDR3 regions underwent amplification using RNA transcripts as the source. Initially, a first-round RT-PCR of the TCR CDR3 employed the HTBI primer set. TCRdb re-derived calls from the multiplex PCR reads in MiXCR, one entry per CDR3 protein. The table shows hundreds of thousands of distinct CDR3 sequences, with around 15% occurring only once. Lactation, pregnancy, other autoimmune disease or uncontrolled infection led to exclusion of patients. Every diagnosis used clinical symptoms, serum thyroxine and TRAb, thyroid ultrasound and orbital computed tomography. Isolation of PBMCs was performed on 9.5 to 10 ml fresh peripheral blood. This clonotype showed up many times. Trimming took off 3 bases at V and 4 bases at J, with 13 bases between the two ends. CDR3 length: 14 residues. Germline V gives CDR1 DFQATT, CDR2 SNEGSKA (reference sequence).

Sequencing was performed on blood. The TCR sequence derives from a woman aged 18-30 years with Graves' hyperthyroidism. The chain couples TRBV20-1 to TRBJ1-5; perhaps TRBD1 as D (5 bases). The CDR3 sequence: CSASNPRQNQPQHF. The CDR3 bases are TGCAGTGCTAGTAACCCTCGACAGAATCAGCCCCAGCATTTT.